This TCR beta chain was profiled in a study of T-cell memory formation after mild COVID-19. One entry per CDR3 protein results from TCRdb running MiXCR on the 5' RACE reads. Found here are about 210,000 distinct CDR3 sequences, 27% of them singletons; the top ten hold 9.5% to 12%. The V end was cut by 6 bases, the J end by 7 bases, with 19 bases between. The CDR3 is 16 residues long. Points from the study as a whole: Whereas later expanders leaned CD4+, clones contracting day 15 to 85 showed a balanced CD4/CD8 makeup.

As to this clonotype: Antigen unknown.

The V gene is TRBV12-3 or TRBV12-4, the J gene TRBJ1-6; D perhaps matches TRBD1 (5 bases). This receptor was identified in an adult woman who had mild COVID-19 (a few samples of this study predate the infection). Cell type and time point are not known. The material sequenced was PBMCs or a T cell subset sorted from them (not recorded which). CDR3 sequence (DNA): TGTGCCAGCAGCCCATCCGCGGGACCGAGGAATTCACCCCTCCACTTT. It is translated as CASSPSAGPRNSPLHF.